This T cell receptor (beta chain) is drawn from a study of monozygotic twins with inflammatory bowel disease (dated by TCRdb to between 2017 and 2020). Notes on the research overall: The complete study included approximately 30 monozygotic twin pairs: 19 IBD-discordant Danish pairs and nine German pairs, of which four were IBD-concordant and five were IBD-discordant. Each individual had, on average, about 151 000 unique TCRalpha sequences and 181 000 unique TCRbeta sequences available for analysis. The search for disease-associated traits relied mainly on comparing, within discordant pairs, IBD patients with their genetically identical healthy co-twins. Summary of the overall study and its limitations: A decrease in TCRbeta repertoire diversity, as measured by inverse Simpson index, was observed in IBD patients compared with their healthy co-twins. Repertoire similarity did not differ between concordant and discordant twins, which could be due to limited statistical power. Fewer clonotypes were shared with other individuals by IBD patients than by healthy twins, most markedly in patients showing signs of disease activity. The analysis was unable to tell apart different T cell subtypes. Because patients received different immunosuppressive treatments, the repertoires may have picked up extra background noise and variability between individuals. No single strong signal or clonotype linked to IBD turned up in the results, so the idea that one exists was not supported.

The germline V gene (reference sequence) provides CDR1 DFQATT and CDR2 SNEGSKA. Including the terminal cysteine and phenylalanine, the CDR3 comprises 14 residues. This entry has no DNA. Regarding this clonotype: The antigen this receptor binds is unknown.

Libraries were prepared through 5' RACE. Preparation of each TCR library used around 3.5 ug of total RNA. For each sample, cDNA synthesis was carried out in eight separate reactions using SMARTScribe reverse transcriptase. Unique molecular identifiers containing a 6-nucleotide sample barcode were introduced through template switching during cDNA synthesis. Two nested PCRs of approximately 16 and 10 cycles amplified the TCRalpha and TCRbeta cDNA, and bead purification followed each PCR. Before amplification, the cDNA was both treated with uracil DNA-glycosylase and purified with the QIAquick PCR purification kit. The second PCR was the step at which Illumina TruSeq-compatible adapters and sample-specific barcodes were added. Library quality and concentration were assessed using TapeStation and Qubit, and 5 ng of each library was pooled. Sequencing of pooled libraries was carried out on an Illumina HiSeq2500 single-index Rapid Run using 2 x 100 bp reads and custom sequencing primers. Per the authors' processing: PCR and sequencing errors were corrected by UMI-based consensus assembly using MiGEC version 1.2.6. MiXCR version 2.1.1 was used to carry out V(D)J alignment, clonotype assembly and CDR3 extraction. Gene usage, clonotype sharing and MAIT/NKT TCR abundance were normalised by analysing the top 1000, 10 000 and 20 000 clonotypes per sample. Diversity was computed as the inverse Simpson index with the vegan R package after downsampling to 27 000 UMIs. Paired Mann-Whitney U tests were applied to discordant twin pairs, and Benjamini-Hochberg correction was used for multiple testing. After reprocessing by TCRdb, each CDR3 protein sequence is one entry, and no DNA is given. TCRdb's processing, not the authors' own work, is the source of the V and J calls. The table kept for this sample lists 300,000 to 400,000 distinct CDR3 sequences. The leading ten clones occupy over 2% of the sample.

From each donor, a roughly 2.5 ml peripheral blood sample was collected into PAXgene tubes and stored at -80 degrees C. Total RNA was isolated from whole blood with the PAXgene blood miRNA kit on an automated QIAcube, without T cell sorting. Deep TCRalpha and TCRbeta repertoire profiling with unique molecular barcoding was performed on peripheral blood of monozygotic twin pairs concordant or discordant for inflammatory bowel disease. Smoking habits were recorded for all twin pairs, and each individual was classified as a current, former or never smoker. This clonotype originated in a human donor with ulcerative colitis or Crohn's disease, or a healthy co-twin of an affected twin (not recorded which). This sequence uses TRBV20-1 and TRBJ2-5; the D gene TCRdb calls, TRBD2, cannot be checked with no DNA. Specimen: blood. CDR3 loop: CSARAKGEGETQYF.